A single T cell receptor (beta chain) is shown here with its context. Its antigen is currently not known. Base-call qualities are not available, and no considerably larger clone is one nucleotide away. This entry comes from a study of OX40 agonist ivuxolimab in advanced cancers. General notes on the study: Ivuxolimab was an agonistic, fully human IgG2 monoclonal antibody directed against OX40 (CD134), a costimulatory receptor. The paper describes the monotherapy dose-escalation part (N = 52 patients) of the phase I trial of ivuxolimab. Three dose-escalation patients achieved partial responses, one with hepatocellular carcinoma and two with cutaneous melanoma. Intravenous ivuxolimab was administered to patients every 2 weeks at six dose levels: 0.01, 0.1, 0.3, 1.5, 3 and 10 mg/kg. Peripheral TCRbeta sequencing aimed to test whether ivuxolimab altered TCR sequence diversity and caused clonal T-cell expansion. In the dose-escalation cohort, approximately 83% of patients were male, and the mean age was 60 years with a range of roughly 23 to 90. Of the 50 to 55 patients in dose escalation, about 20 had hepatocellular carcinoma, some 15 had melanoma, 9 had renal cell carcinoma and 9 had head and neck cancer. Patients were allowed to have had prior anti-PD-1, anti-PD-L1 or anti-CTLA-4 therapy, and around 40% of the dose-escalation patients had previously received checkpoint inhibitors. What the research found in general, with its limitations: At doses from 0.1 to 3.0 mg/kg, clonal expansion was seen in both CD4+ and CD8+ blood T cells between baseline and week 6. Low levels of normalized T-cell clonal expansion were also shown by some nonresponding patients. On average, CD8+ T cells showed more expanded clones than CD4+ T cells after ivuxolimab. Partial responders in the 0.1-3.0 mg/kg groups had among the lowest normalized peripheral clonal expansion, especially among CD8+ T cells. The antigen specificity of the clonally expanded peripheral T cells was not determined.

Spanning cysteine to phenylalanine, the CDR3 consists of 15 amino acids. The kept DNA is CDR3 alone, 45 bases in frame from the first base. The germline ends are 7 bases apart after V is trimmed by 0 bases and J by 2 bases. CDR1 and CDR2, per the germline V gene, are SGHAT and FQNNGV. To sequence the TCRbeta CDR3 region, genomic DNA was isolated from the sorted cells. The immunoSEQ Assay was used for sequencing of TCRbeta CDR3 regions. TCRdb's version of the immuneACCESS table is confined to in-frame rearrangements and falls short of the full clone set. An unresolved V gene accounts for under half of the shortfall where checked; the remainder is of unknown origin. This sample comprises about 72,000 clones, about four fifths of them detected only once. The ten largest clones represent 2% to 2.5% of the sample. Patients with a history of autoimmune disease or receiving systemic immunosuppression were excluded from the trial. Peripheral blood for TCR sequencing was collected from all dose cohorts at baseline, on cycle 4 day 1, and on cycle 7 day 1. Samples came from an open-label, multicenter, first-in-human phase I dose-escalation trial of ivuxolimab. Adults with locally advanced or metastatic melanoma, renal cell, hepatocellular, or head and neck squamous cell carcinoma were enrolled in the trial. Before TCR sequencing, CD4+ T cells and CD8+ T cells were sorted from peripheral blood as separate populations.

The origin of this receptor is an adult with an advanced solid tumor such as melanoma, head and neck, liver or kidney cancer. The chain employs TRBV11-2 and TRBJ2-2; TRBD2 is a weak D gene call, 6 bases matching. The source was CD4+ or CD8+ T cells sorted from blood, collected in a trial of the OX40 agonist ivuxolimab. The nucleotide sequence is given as TGTGCCAGCAGCTTAGACGGGGGTAACACCGGGGAGCTGTTTTTT. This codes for CASSLDGGNTGELFF.